This T cell receptor (beta chain) was captured in a study of T cells in localized non-small cell lung cancer. Findings of the study overall: Appearances in adjacent lung were noted for a median 57 of the top 100 tumor clones.

Germline V gene lookup returns CDR1 SGHTA and CDR2 FQGNSA. V lost 4 bases to trimming and J lost 4 bases, with 15 bases between them. This CDR3 region has 15 residues. As to this clone: What it binds is not known.

Data came from immunoSEQ multiplex PCR; TCRdb stores just in-frame clones and leaves some out. The sample includes about 21,000 clones, about 88% of them seen just once. This chain joins TRBV7-2 and TRBJ2-3, with D perhaps TRBD2 (6 bases). This material consisted of peripheral blood, taken before any cancer treatment. The source is a man aged 40 to 70 with stage I lung adenocarcinoma. The CDR3 DNA reads as TGTGCCAGCAGCTCTAACCCCGGGACTGCAGATACGCAGTATTTT. This translates into CASSSNPGTADTQYF.